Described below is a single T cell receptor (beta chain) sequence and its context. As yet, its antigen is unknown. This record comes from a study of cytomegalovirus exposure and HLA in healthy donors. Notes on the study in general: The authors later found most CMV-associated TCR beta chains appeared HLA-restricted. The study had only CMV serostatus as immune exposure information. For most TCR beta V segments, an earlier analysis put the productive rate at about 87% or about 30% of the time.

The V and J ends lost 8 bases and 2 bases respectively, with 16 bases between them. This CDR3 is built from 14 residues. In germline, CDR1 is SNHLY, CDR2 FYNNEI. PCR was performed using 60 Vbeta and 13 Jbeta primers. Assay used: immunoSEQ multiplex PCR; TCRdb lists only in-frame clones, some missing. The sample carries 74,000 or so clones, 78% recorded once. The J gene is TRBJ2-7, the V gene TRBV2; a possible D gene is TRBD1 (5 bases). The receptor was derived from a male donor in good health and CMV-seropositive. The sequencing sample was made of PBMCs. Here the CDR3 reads CASSTGNPTYEQYF. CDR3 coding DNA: TGTGCCAGCTCCACAGGAAACCCCACCTACGAGCAGTACTTC.